What follows is one T cell receptor beta chain and its context. The sample originates from a study of naive and memory T cell subsets. Both TRBC1 and TRBC2 were covered by a beta constant-region primer of two equimolar oligonucleotides. TCRdb recomputed calls from the UMI-ligation and nested PCR reads with MiXCR, one row per CDR3 protein. This table holds 130,000 to 150,000 distinct CDR3 sequences, 15% to 20% found once. The length of the CDR3 is 15 residues. Trimming left V 5 bases short and J 6 bases short, with 17 bases between. The V gene's germline CDR1 is MRHNA and CDR2 SNTAGT. This rearrangement joins TRBV6-4 to TRBJ2-1; D is perhaps TRBD1 or TRBD2 (5 bases each). The TCR was taken from a human donor in good health. The sample taken for sequencing was naive CD4+ T cells from blood. CDR3 DNA sequence: TGTGCCAGCAGTCTGTCCGGGACCCTTTCCAATGAGCAGTTCTTC. This encodes CASSLSGTLSNEQFF.